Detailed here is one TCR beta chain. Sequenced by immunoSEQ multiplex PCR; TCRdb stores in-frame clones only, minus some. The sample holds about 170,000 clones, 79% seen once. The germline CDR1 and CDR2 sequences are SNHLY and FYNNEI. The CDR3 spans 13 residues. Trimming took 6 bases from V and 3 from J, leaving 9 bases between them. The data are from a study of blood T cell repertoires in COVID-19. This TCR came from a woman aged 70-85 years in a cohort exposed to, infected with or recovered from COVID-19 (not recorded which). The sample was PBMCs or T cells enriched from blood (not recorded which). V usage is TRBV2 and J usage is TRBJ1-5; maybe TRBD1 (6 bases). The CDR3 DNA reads TGTGCCAGCAGGGGGGACATCAATCAGCCCCAGCATTTT. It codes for CASRGDINQPQHF.